The 25 T cell receptor beta chains given below trace back to one sample, sequenced in a study of T cells in Graves' hyperthyroidism and ophthalmopathy. Amplification of TCR beta CDR3 regions used RNA as the template. The study used the HTBI primer set for a first-round RT-PCR of the TCR CDR3. TCRdb fed the multiplex PCR reads into MiXCR, producing one record per CDR3 protein. The table records around 660,000 distinct CDR3 sequences, about 45% of them present only once. The sequenced material came from peripheral blood or thyroid tissue (not recorded which). These receptors were obtained from an adult man with Graves' disease, either hyperthyroidism or ophthalmopathy (not recorded which).

This clonotype was seen a few times. V usage is TRBV7-3 and J usage is TRBJ2-5; TRBD2 matches at 11 bases. Germline V lookup: CDR1 SGHTA, CDR2 FQGTGA. CDR3 length: 16 amino acids. Unmatched junction bases numbered 9, after V lost 5 bases and J lost 4 bases. CDR3 region: CASSQTSGTPGETQYF. In DNA form, the CDR3 reads TGTGCCAGCAGCCAGACTAGCGGGACACCAGGAGAGACCCAGTACTTC.

The chain is built from TRBV5-8 and TRBJ2-7; D possibly corresponds to TRBD2 (6 bases). This CDR3 comprises 15 residues. Germline CDR1 SGHTS, CDR2 YDEGEE. V lost 4 bases, J lost 7 bases, and 21 bases lay in between. The CDR3 nucleotides are TGTGCCAGCAGCCCGGATTCCGGGACTCCTCAGGAGCAGTACTTC. It codes for CASSPDSGTPQEQYF.

Many counts were recorded for this clonotype. The chain uses TRBV2 and TRBJ1-5; D remains unclear. This CDR3 is 12 amino acids long. Germline V gene sequence: CDR1 SNHLY, CDR2 FYNNEI. V shed 4 bases and J shed 5 bases, with 6 bases lying between them. The CDR3 DNA follows: TGTGCCAGCAGTGCACCAGATCAGCCCCAGCATTTT. Its translation: CASSAPDQPQHF.

The chain couples TRBV7-9 to TRBJ1-4; tentatively, D is TRBD1 (5 bases). CDR3 size: 15 residues. V dropped 4 bases and J dropped 5 bases, with 14 bases sitting between them. Germline CDR1 and CDR2: SEHNR and FQNEAQ (reference sequence). Written as DNA, the CDR3 is TGTGCCAGCAGCTATGTTCGGCAGGGAAATGAAAAACTGTTTTTT. Translating it yields CASSYVRQGNEKLFF.

The genes are TRBV9 and TRBJ2-5, with 9 bases fitting TRBD1. V dropped 6 bases and J dropped 5; count of bases not matched to a gene: 8. CDR3 length equals 14 residues. Germline values: CDR1 SGDLS, CDR2 YYNGEE. The CDR3 loop is CASNQLGQGETQYF. CDR3 DNA sequence: TGTGCCAGCAACCAATTGGGACAGGGTGAGACCCAGTACTTC.

The table lists this clonotype with many counts. The chain is built from TRBV29-1 and TRBJ1-5, with D possibly TRBD1 on 5 matching bases. V was clipped by 3 bases and J by 1 base, with 7 bases between them. Per the germline V gene, CDR1 is SQVTM and CDR2 is ANQGSEA. The CDR3 is made up of 13 amino acids. CDR3 residues: CSVEDTSNQPQHF. Written as DNA, the CDR3 is TGCAGCGTTGAGGACACCAGCAATCAGCCCCAGCATTTT. Together with reference TRBV29-1 and TRBJ1-5, the CDR3 gives the full variable domain: SAVISQKPSRDICQRGTSLTIQCQVDSQVTMMFWYRQQPGQSLTLIATANQGSEATYESGFVIDKFPISRPNLTFSTLTVSNMSPEDSSIYLCSVEDTSNQPQHFGDGTRLSIL.

The gene calls are TRBV6-1 and TRBJ1-4, with D unclear. Germline CDR1 reads MNHNS; CDR2 reads SASEGT. The CDR3 covers 15 residues. Trimming removed 5 bases from V and 7 bases from J, with 17 bases in between. The CDR3 DNA is TGTGCCAGCAGTCCGAGTGGTCTGGAGGGTGAAAAACTGTTTTTT. It specifies CASSPSGLEGEKLFF.

V and J are TRBV7-9 and TRBJ1-5; no definite D call. CDR1 is SEHNR, CDR2 FQNEAQ, per germline (reference sequence). V shed 5 bases and J shed 9 bases, with 17 bases lying between them. The CDR3 spans 14 residues. In DNA, the CDR3 is TGTGCCAGCAGCCAAAACACAGCACTGGGGCCCCAGCATTTT. This sequence encodes CASSQNTALGPQHF.

The J gene is TRBJ2-5, the V gene TRBV6-5, with 7 bases lining up with TRBD1. The junction had 9 bases not matched to a gene; V was cut back by 3 bases and J by 5 bases. This CDR3 is built from 15 residues. Per the germline V gene, CDR1 is MNHEY and CDR2 is SVGAGI. CDR3 DNA sequence: TGTGCCAGCAGTTATTCCGGGACAGCCCGGGAGACCCAGTACTTC. It yields the protein CASSYSGTARETQYF.

This clonotype was detected many times. The chain carries TRBV20-1 and TRBJ2-5; 8 bases line up with TRBD1. Germline V CDR1 and CDR2: DFQATT, SNEGSKA (reference sequence). Trimming removed 2 bases from V and 5 bases from J; junction bases left unmatched: 7. This CDR3 comprises 14 residues. The CDR3 DNA reads TGCAGTGCTAGAAATACAGGGGGAATGGAGACCCAGTACTTC. Residues: CSARNTGGMETQYF.

This clonotype was detected a few times. The chain employs TRBV5-8 and TRBJ1-5, with 8 bases fitting TRBD1. With 5 bases clipped from V and 6 bases from J, the junction kept 10 bases outside the gene matches. Germline V CDR1 and CDR2: SGHTS, YDEGEE. The CDR3 length is 15 residues. The CDR3 sequence is CASSTGQGTPQPQHF. Written as DNA, the CDR3 is TGTGCCAGCAGTACTGGACAGGGAACTCCTCAGCCCCAGCATTTT.

This clonotype was seen ten or more times. V is TRBV7-8 and J is TRBJ1-5; 7 bases are a match to TRBD1. V gave up 5 bases and J gave up 1 base; unmatched junction bases: 8. The CDR3 consists of 16 residues. Germline V CDR1 and CDR2: SGHVS, FQNEAQ. The chain's CDR3 is CASSPTGRGSNQPQHF. CDR3 coding DNA: TGTGCCAGCAGCCCGACAGGGAGAGGGAGCAATCAGCCCCAGCATTTT.

This clonotype appeared many times. This sequence joins TRBV10-3 and TRBJ2-5; tentatively, D is TRBD1 (5 bases). V lost 4 bases and J 5 bases, leaving 11 bases between the germline ends. This CDR3 has 13 residues. Germline CDR1 is ENHRY and CDR2 is SYGVKD. CDR3 nucleotide sequence: TGTGCCATCAGTGGATCAGGGTTCGAGACCCAGTACTTC. Translation gives CAISGSGFETQYF.

This clonotype has only one observation. The chain links TRBV25-1 to TRBJ1-2, with D possibly matching TRBD1 (5 bases). The V and J ends lost 4 bases and 2 bases respectively, with 11 bases between them. This CDR3 contains 14 residues. The V gene's germline CDR1 is MGHDK and CDR2 SYGVNS. Here the CDR3 reads CASSGLWGNYGYTF. The CDR3 region has the DNA TGTGCCAGCAGTGGGCTTTGGGGGAACTATGGCTACACCTTC.

The chain couples TRBV7-9 to TRBJ1-4, with D possibly TRBD1 on 5 matching bases. In germline, CDR1 is SEHNR, CDR2 FQNEAQ (reference sequence). Trimming removed 5 bases from V and 5 bases from J, with 12 bases in between. This CDR3 has 14 residues. In DNA, the CDR3 is TGTGCCAGCAGCGAAGGGGCTGAGAATGAAAAACTGTTTTTT. This codes for CASSEGAENEKLFF.

This clonotype was picked up many times. The rearrangement uses TRBV14 and TRBJ1-2; D perhaps matches TRBD1 (5 bases). The CDR3 runs 13 residues. V lost 2 bases and J lost 5, with 9 bases in between. Germline loops: CDR1 SGHDN, CDR2 FVKESK. The CDR3 nucleotides are TGTGCCAGCAGCCAACGCGGGGCATATGGCTACACCTTC. Translation gives CASSQRGAYGYTF. Variable domain in full (rest from reference TRBV14 and TRBJ1-2): EAGVTQFPSHSVIEKGQTVTLRCDPISGHDNLYWYRRVMGKEIKFLLHFVKESKQDESGMPNNRFLAERTGGTYSTLKVQPAELEDSGVYFCASSQRGAYGYTFGSGTRLTVV.

In the case of this clonotype: One junction end disagrees with the germline gene, perhaps due to a read error. J is TRBJ1-2 and V is TRBV12-3 or TRBV12-4; D is ambiguous. This CDR3 is built from 14 residues. The CDR3 reads CASSLEEASYGYTF. For the CDR3, the DNA is TGCGCCAGCAGCTTGGAGGAAGCCTCCTATGGCTACACCTTC.

The CDR3 sequence: CASSDGATMNTEAFF. In nucleotides, the CDR3 is TGTGCCAGCAGTGACGGGGCCACAATGAACACTGAAGCTTTCTTT. The chain links TRBV25-1 to TRBJ1-1; D is perhaps TRBD1 (5 bases). Germline loops: CDR1 MGHDK, CDR2 SYGVNS. V was shortened by 3 bases and J by 0 bases, with 11 bases between the two germline ends. The CDR3 has 15 residues.

The J gene is TRBJ1-2, the V gene TRBV7-9; 10 bases align to TRBD1. The V gene end was trimmed by 0 bases and the J gene end by 0 bases; junction bases not matched to a gene: 1. Germline V CDR1 and CDR2: SEHNR, FQNEAQ (reference sequence). The CDR3 runs to 16 residues. The CDR3 DNA reads TGTGCCAGCAGCTTAGCGGGACAGGGGACTAACTATGGCTACACCTTC. This sequence encodes CASSLAGQGTNYGYTF.

The chain carries TRBV6-1 and TRBJ1-6; D is unclear. Germline assignment: CDR1 MNHNS and CDR2 SASEGT. The CDR3 spans 12 residues. Trimming removed 5 bases from V and 7 bases from J, with 6 bases in between. CDR3 loop: CASSYENSPLHF. CDR3 DNA: TGTGCCAGCAGTTACGAGAATTCACCCCTCCACTTT.

The rearrangement uses TRBV7-9 and TRBJ2-1, with D perhaps matching TRBD2 (5 bases). CDR1 is SEHNR and CDR2 is FQNEAQ in the germline V gene (reference sequence). This CDR3 contains 15 residues. Trimming took off 3 bases at V and 0 bases at J, with 9 bases between the two ends. The CDR3 protein is CASSLERSSYNEQFF. Written as DNA, the CDR3 is TGTGCCAGCAGCTTGGAGCGGAGCTCCTACAATGAGCAGTTCTTC.

The chain couples TRBV7-9 to TRBJ1-1, with 8 nucleotides matching TRBD1. Germline lookup yields CDR1 SEHNR and CDR2 FQNEAQ (reference sequence). The ends lost 6 bases at V and 7 bases at J; junction bases unmatched: 7. There are 13 residues in the CDR3. The CDR3 DNA reads as TGTGCCAGCAGGGAAGCCGGGACAGGTGAAGCTTTCTTT. Translating gives CASREAGTGEAFF.

Note on this clonotype: The conserved phenylalanine or tryptophan is not found at the CDR3 terminus, so this likely reflects a read error. V and J are TRBV7-9 and TRBJ2-5, with a tentative D call TRBD1 (6 bases). The CDR3 runs to 13 residues. V gave up 2 bases and J gave up 4 bases, with 8 bases separating them. Germline assignment: CDR1 SEHNR and CDR2 FQNEAQ (reference sequence). The chain's CDR3 is CASSLLRGETQYS. As DNA, the CDR3 is TGTGCCAGCAGCTTACTCAGGGGAGAGACCCAGTACTCC.

The chain carries TRBV6-5 and TRBJ1-5, with D possibly matching TRBD1 (5 bases). This CDR3 is built from 14 residues. Germline values: CDR1 MNHEY, CDR2 SVGAGI. V was shortened by 2 bases and J by 6 bases, with 11 bases between the two germline ends. CDR3 in DNA: TGTGCCAGCAGTTACGGGCCAGGGAGTCAGCCCCAGCATTTT. Translated, it gives CASSYGPGSQPQHF.

Regarding this clonotype: A much larger clone differs from this one at a single base, so this may be a read error. The chain joins TRBV7-3 to TRBJ1-4; a weak D match, TRBD1 (5 bases). The CDR3 length is 17 residues. Germline values: CDR1 SGHTA, CDR2 FQGTGA. V lost 5 bases, J lost 5 bases, and 21 bases lay in between. The CDR3 spells CASSLGTRSTANEKLFF. As DNA, the CDR3 is TGTGCCAGCAGCCTCGGGACGCGATCCACCGCGAATGAAAAACTGTTTTTT.